Listed here are 8 T cell receptor beta chains from one sample, sequenced in a study of early T cells in non-severe SARS-CoV-2 infection. MiXCR, applied by TCRdb to the 5' RACE reads, yields one record per CDR3 protein. Of approximately 100,000 distinct CDR3 sequences in the sample, about 10% were seen once. Sequencing was done on a sample of whole blood. All receptors come from an adult who was a healthcare worker with PCR-confirmed SARS-CoV-2 infection or an uninfected control (not recorded which).

This clonotype was counted only a few times. V gene TRBV12-3 or TRBV12-4 combines with J gene TRBJ2-3; no definite D call. V dropped 2 bases and J dropped 0 bases, with 9 bases sitting between them. The CDR3 runs 15 residues. The CDR3 sequence: CASSLITASTDTQYF. The CDR3 DNA reads TGTGCCAGCAGTTTAATTACCGCAAGCACAGATACGCAGTATTTT.

This clonotype was detected only a few times. The chain carries TRBV28 and TRBJ2-7; TRBD2 might be the D (6 bases). The CDR3 is made up of 12 amino acids. Deletions cut 6 bases from V and 6 bases from J, with 12 bases between. Looked up from germline, CDR1 is MDHEN and CDR2 is SYDVKM. The CDR3 loop is CASSLGSREQYF. The CDR3 nucleotides read TGTGCCAGCAGCCTCGGGAGTCGCGAGCAGTACTTC.

The chain carries TRBV7-8 and TRBJ2-7; 7 bases are shared with TRBD1. In germline, CDR1 is SGHVS, CDR2 FQNEAQ. V was clipped by 5 bases and J by 5 bases; unmatched bases: 9. This CDR3 comprises 14 residues. CDR3 residues: CASSETGWKNEQYF. CDR3 bases: TGTGCCAGCAGCGAGACAGGGTGGAAGAACGAGCAGTACTTC.

There are many counts of this clonotype. The chain carries TRBV12-3 or TRBV12-4 and TRBJ1-1; no firm D call. This CDR3 has 14 residues. Trimming took 6 bases from V and 6 from J, leaving 17 bases between them. The CDR3 region is CASRILGRGAEAFF. CDR3 nucleotide sequence: TGTGCCAGCAGAATCCTTGGTCGGGGAGCTGAAGCTTTCTTT.

This clonotype has more than one count but fewer than ten. The V and J genes are TRBV12-3 or TRBV12-4 and TRBJ2-2, with 10 positions matching TRBD1. Unmatched junction bases numbered 6, after V lost 4 bases and J lost 4 bases. This CDR3 has 16 residues. CDR3 coding DNA: TGTGCCAGCAGTTCGGGCAGGACAGGGGGCACCGGGGAGCTGTTTTTT. Its protein product is CASSSGRTGGTGELFF.

In its sample, this clonotype was seen many times. The chain couples TRBV4-1 to TRBJ1-1; D is unresolved. The CDR3 is made up of 17 amino acids. From germline, CDR1 is MGHRA and CDR2 YSYEKL. Trimming shortened V by 4 bases and J by 5 bases, and 23 bases separated the two germline ends. The CDR3 sequence is CASSPEDLSRDGTEAFF. CDR3 nucleotides: TGCGCCAGCAGCCCCGAAGACCTTAGCAGAGATGGTACTGAAGCTTTCTTT.

This clonotype turned up a few times. This rearrangement joins TRBV7-9 to TRBJ2-1; D is tentatively TRBD1 or TRBD2 (5 bases each). Looked up from germline, CDR1 is SEHNR and CDR2 is FQNEAQ (reference sequence). V was trimmed by 2 bases and J by 7 bases, leaving 18 bases between them. This CDR3 comprises 16 residues. CDR3 amino acids: CASSLPRGAAGNEQFF. The CDR3 DNA follows: TGTGCCAGCAGCTTACCGCGAGGGGCCGCCGGAAATGAGCAGTTCTTC. The full variable domain, with the rest looked up from reference TRBV7-9 and TRBJ2-1, is DTGVSQNPRHKITKRGQNVTFRCDPISEHNRLYWYRQTLGQGPEFLTYFQNEAQLEKSRLLSDRFSAERPKGSFSTLEIQRTEQGDSAMYLCASSLPRGAAGNEQFFGPGTRLTVL.

In this sample, this clonotype turned up a few times. The rearrangement joins TRBV7-2 to TRBJ2-3; D is unclear. Germline CDR1 reads SGHTA; CDR2 reads FQGNSA. The CDR3 runs 15 residues. The ends were cut back, 3 bases at V and 10 bases at J, with 20 bases in the middle. CDR3 coding DNA: TGTGCCAGCAGCTTTGGCGGTACTTCACCGAGCGCGCAGTATTTT. It specifies CASSFGGTSPSAQYF.